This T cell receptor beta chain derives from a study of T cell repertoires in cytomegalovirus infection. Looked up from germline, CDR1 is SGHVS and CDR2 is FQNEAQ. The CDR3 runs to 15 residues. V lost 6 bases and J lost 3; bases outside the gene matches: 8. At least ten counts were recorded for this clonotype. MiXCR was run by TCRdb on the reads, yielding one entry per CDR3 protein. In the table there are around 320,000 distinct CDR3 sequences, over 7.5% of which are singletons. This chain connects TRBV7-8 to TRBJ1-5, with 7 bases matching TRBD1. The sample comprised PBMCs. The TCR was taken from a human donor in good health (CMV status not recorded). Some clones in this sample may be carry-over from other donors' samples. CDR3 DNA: TGTGCCAGCAGTCGCGACAGGGTACACAATCAGCCCCAGCATTTT. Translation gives CASSRDRVHNQPQHF. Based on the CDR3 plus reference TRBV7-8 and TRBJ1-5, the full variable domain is GAGVSQSPRYKVAKRGQDVALRCDPISGHVSLFWYQQALGQGPEFLTYFQNEAQLDKSGLPSDRFFAERPEGSVSTLKIQRTQQEDSAVYLCASSRDRVHNQPQHFGDGTRLSIL.